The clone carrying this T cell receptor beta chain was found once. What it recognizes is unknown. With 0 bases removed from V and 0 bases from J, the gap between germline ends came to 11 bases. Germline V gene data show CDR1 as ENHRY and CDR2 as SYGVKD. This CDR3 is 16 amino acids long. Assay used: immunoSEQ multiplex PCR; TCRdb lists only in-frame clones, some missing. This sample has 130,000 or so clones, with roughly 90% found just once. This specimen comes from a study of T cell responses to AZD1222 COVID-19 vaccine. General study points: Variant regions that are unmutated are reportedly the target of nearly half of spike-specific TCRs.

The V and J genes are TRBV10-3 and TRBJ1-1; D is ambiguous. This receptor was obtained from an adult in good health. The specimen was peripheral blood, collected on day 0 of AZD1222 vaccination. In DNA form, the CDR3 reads TGTGCCATCAGTGAGTCGAGGAGAGGGTTGAACACTGAAGCTTTCTTT. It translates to CAISESRRGLNTEAFF.